This T cell receptor beta chain was retrieved from a study of sequential checkpoint blockade in melanoma. The CDR3 is 13 amino acids. V was shortened by 5 bases and J by 2 bases, with 7 bases between the two germline ends. CDR1 SGHTA and CDR2 FQGNSA come from the germline V gene. Described treatment: randomized to nivolumab then ipilimumab (arm A) or the reverse (arm B). None of the patients previously received DNA-damaging chemotherapy. Assay used: immunoSEQ multiplex PCR; TCRdb lists only in-frame clones, some missing. The sample consists of 30,000 to 40,000 clones, approximately 84% of them appearing once.

This clonotype was sampled from a human donor with melanoma. The material sequenced was CD8+ T cells sorted from blood (inferred from file names), taken from a patient given nivolumab and ipilimumab in sequence. The rearrangement uses TRBV7-2 and TRBJ2-1; no clear D. In nucleotides, the CDR3 is TGTGCCAGCAGCCTCTCTCCCTACAATGAGCAGTTCTTC. This codes for CASSLSPYNEQFF.